This T cell receptor (beta chain) was obtained from a study of cytomegalovirus exposure and HLA in healthy donors. Study-level results: Data from an earlier analysis indicated that most TCR beta V segments were productive either about 90% or about 30% of the time.

The study ran its PCR with 60 Vbeta and 13 Jbeta primers. Here immunoSEQ multiplex PCR was the method, and the copy in TCRdb shows in-frame clones only, minus some. The sample holds roughly 55,000 clones, roughly 77% seen once. As for this clone: Its specificity is unknown.

Unmatched junction bases numbered 7, after V lost 1 base and J lost 3 bases. Germline V CDR1 and CDR2: SGHAT, FQNNGV. CDR3 length: 16 amino acids. Sequenced: PBMCs. This TCR was sampled from a female donor in good health and CMV-seronegative. The chain links TRBV11-2 to TRBJ1-1, with 8 positions matching TRBD1. Here the CDR3 reads CASSLVRTGWDTEAFF. CDR3 in DNA: TGTGCCAGCAGCTTAGTCCGGACAGGGTGGGACACTGAAGCTTTCTTT. Looking up the rest from reference TRBV11-2 and TRBJ1-1 gives the full variable domain: EAGVAQSPRYKIIEKRQSVAFWCNPISGHATLYWYQQILGQGPKLLIQFQNNGVVDDSQLPKDRFSAERLKGVDSTLKIQPAKLEDSAVYLCASSLVRTGWDTEAFFGQGTRLTVV.